A selection of T cell receptor beta chains follows, all from one sample in a study of human thymus T cells. Profiled with immunoSEQ multiplex PCR; TCRdb holds only in-frame clones, not every one. The sample has around 120,000 clones, more than 90% seen once; the top ten hold less than 0.03%. Source material: thymus tissue. The origin of the receptors is a boy younger than two with a congenital heart defect but otherwise immunologically healthy. Both conserved end residues are part of each CDR3. Each record gives: D gene, V gene, clone size, J gene, CDR3 protein, CDR3 DNA. D genes are given only for firm matches. A clone size is listed for some rows: how often the clone was seen (once, few, many), or a class if it is expanded.

>-|TRBV28|-|TRBJ2-3
CASSCLDSDTQYF
TGTGCCAGCAGTTGTCTGGATTCAGATACGCAGTATTTT
>TRBD1|TRBV19|-|TRBJ1-1
CASTRDRLRGTEAFF
TGTGCCAGTACCCGGGACAGACTTCGCGGCACTGAAGCTTTCTTT
>TRBD2|TRBV4-3|-|TRBJ2-3
CASSFWGAGGRTDTQYF
TGCGCCAGCAGTTTTTGGGGAGCGGGGGGCCGCACAGATACGCAGTATTTT
>-|TRBV10-3|-|TRBJ2-2
CAISGPRTGELFF
TGTGCCATCAGTGGACCTCGTACCGGGGAGCTGTTTTTT
>TRBD2|TRBV11-2|-|TRBJ2-3
CASSLVPGLAGYSTDTQYF
TGTGCCAGCAGCTTAGTACCGGGACTAGCGGGGTATAGCACAGATACGCAGTATTTT
>TRBD2|TRBV7-9|-|TRBJ2-5
CASSWRGGTQETQYF
TGTGCCAGCAGCTGGCGCGGGGGGACCCAAGAGACCCAGTACTTC
>TRBD1|TRBV5-6|-|TRBJ1-2
CASSLGQVEGYTF
TGTGCCAGCAGCTTAGGACAGGTCGAGGGCTACACCTTC
>-|TRBV29-1|-|TRBJ1-2
CSVERGRKSDYGYTF
TGCAGCGTTGAGAGGGGGAGGAAGTCGGACTATGGCTACACCTTC
>-|TRBV9|-|TRBJ2-3
CASSVERALRADTQYF
TGTGCCAGCAGCGTAGAGAGGGCGCTCAGAGCAGATACGCAGTATTTT
>TRBD1|TRBV27|-|TRBJ2-2
CASSTQGVNTGELFF
TGTGCCAGCAGTACTCAGGGGGTTAACACCGGGGAGCTGTTTTTT
>-|TRBV19|few|TRBJ1-6
CASSIRSTGRSSPLHF
TGTGCCAGTAGTATACGTTCGACAGGAAGAAGTTCACCCCTCCACTTT
>-|TRBV7-3|-|TRBJ2-4
CASRVVGWAAKNIQYF
TGTGCCAGCAGGGTAGTGGGATGGGCAGCCAAAAACATTCAGTACTTC
>TRBD2|TRBV19|-|TRBJ2-3
CARGSGGPFTDTQYF
TGTGCCAGGGGTAGCGGGGGGCCCTTCACAGATACGCAGTATTTT
>-|TRBV7-2|-|TRBJ2-5
CASSRDRLQETQYF
TGTGCCAGCAGCCGGGACCGACTACAAGAGACCCAGTACTTC
>-|TRBV27|-|TRBJ2-7
CASSCDGEQYF
TGTGCCAGCAGTTGTGACGGTGAGCAGTACTTC
>TRBD2|TRBV7-8|-|TRBJ2-1
CASSPRRLAGAYNEQFF
TGTGCCAGCAGCCCCAGGCGCTTAGCGGGGGCCTACAATGAGCAGTTCTTC
>TRBD2|TRBV6-5|-|TRBJ2-5
CASTPASGEETQYF
TGTGCCAGCACGCCCGCTAGCGGAGAAGAGACCCAGTACTTC
>TRBD2|TRBV5-1|-|TRBJ2-3
CASSWTSGGADTQYF
TGCGCCAGCAGCTGGACTAGCGGGGGGGCAGATACGCAGTATTTT
>TRBD2|TRBV27|-|TRBJ2-3
CASRSLLLAGTDTQYF
TGTGCCAGCAGGTCCCTTCTACTAGCGGGCACAGATACGCAGTATTTT
>-|TRBV12-5|-|TRBJ1-2
CASGLSGAPYGYTF
TGTGCTAGTGGTTTGTCAGGGGCCCCTTATGGCTACACCTTC
>-|TRBV4-3|-|TRBJ1-1
CASSQDFSGTENTEAFF
TGCGCCAGCAGCCAAGATTTCTCCGGGACGGAGAACACTGAAGCTTTCTTT
>TRBD1|TRBV19|-|TRBJ2-1
CASSGPWLSGGHNEQFF
TGTGCCAGTAGTGGGCCCTGGCTTTCAGGGGGCCACAATGAGCAGTTCTTC
>-|TRBV19|-|TRBJ2-3
CASSPRLVLGTDTQYF
TGTGCCAGTAGTCCGAGACTAGTTCTGGGCACAGATACGCAGTATTTT
>-|TRBV15|-|TRBJ1-1
CATSRFPKCANTEAFF
TGTGCCACCAGCAGATTCCCTAAATGCGCCAACACTGAAGCTTTCTTT
>-|TRBV4-1|-|TRBJ2-7
CASSQAPGGRSYEQYF
TGCGCCAGCAGCCAAGCCCCCGGGGGCCGCTCCTACGAGCAGTACTTC
>-|TRBV7-9|-|TRBJ1-1
CASSLSGRNTEAFF
TGTGCCAGCAGCTTATCTGGAAGGAACACTGAAGCTTTCTTT
>TRBD1|TRBV30|once|TRBJ2-1
CAWREDRGGAVQFF
TGTGCCTGGAGAGAGGACAGGGGAGGTGCGGTTCAGTTCTTC
>-|TRBV4-2|-|TRBJ2-3
CASSQDQAETSTDTQYF
TGTGCCAGCAGCCAAGATCAGGCAGAGACTAGCACAGATACGCAGTATTTT
>-|TRBV9|-|TRBJ1-4
CASSALNRGLPNEKLFF
TGTGCCAGCAGCGCCTTGAATAGGGGTCTTCCTAATGAAAAACTGTTTTTT
>-|TRBV5-1|-|TRBJ1-3
CASSLGGDSHSGNTIYF
TGCGCCAGCAGCTTGGGGGGGGATTCCCACTCTGGAAACACCATATATTTT
>-|TRBV28|-|TRBJ2-7
CASSPPGRDEQYF
TGTGCCAGCAGCCCCCCGGGCAGGGACGAGCAGTACTTC
>-|TRBV7-2|-|TRBJ2-1
CASSLNGAGPYNEQFF
TGTGCCAGCAGCTTAAACGGGGCGGGGCCCTACAATGAGCAGTTCTTC
>TRBD1|TRBV12-5|-|TRBJ1-2
CASGSGTAYSGYTF
TGTGCTAGTGGTTCCGGGACAGCTTACTCTGGCTACACCTTC
>TRBD2|TRBV11-3|-|TRBJ2-5
CASSPEIKRGTGETQYF
TGTGCCAGCAGCCCAGAAATAAAGCGGGGAACGGGAGAGACCCAGTACTTC
>TRBD2|TRBV11-2|-|TRBJ2-5
CASSCGPPSGVETQYF
TGTGCCAGCAGCTGTGGGCCCCCTAGCGGGGTAGAGACCCAGTACTTC
>TRBD2|TRBV6-6|-|TRBJ2-7
CASRTLAGSSSYEQYF
TGTGCCAGCAGAACGCTAGCGGGGTCGAGCTCCTACGAGCAGTACTTC
>-|TRBV5-1|-|TRBJ2-6
CASSLVRSGANVLTF
TGCGCCAGCAGCTTGGTTCGCTCTGGGGCCAACGTCCTGACTTTC